This TCR beta chain was found in a study of T-cell reconstitution after alpha-beta-depleted transplantation in children. Molecular barcoding with unique molecular identifiers was used for the TCRbeta library. TCRdb called the PCR reads again in MiXCR, with one record for every CDR3 protein. The table has some 240,000 distinct CDR3 sequences, around 13% seen once. Germline V gives CDR1 LGHNA, CDR2 YSLEER. The CDR3 covers 15 residues. Trimming took 4 bases from V and 1 from J, leaving 10 bases between them. Here the sequenced sample was PBMCs from the stem cell graft donor, taken from the stem cell graft. This clonotype was obtained from a human donor who donated a stem cell graft to a child with acute lymphoblastic leukemia. This chain links TRBV4-3 with TRBJ1-4; D call uncertain. As DNA, the CDR3 is TGCGCCAGCAGCCCTGTGTTTCTAACTAATGAAAAACTGTTTTTT. Encoded protein: CASSPVFLTNEKLFF.